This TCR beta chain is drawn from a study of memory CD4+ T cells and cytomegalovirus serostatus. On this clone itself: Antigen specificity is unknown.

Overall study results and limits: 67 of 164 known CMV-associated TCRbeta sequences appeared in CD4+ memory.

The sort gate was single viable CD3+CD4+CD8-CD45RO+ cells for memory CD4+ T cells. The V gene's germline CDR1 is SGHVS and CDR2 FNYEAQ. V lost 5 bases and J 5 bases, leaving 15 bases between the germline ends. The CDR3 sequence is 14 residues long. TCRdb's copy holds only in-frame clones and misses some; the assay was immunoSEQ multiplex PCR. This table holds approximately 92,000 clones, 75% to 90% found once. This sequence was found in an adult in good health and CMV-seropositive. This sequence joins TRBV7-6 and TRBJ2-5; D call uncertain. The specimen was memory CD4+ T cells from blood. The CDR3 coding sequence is TGTGCCAGCAGCCCCCCCTTGTTGGAGGAGACCCAGTACTTC. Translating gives CASSPPLLEETQYF. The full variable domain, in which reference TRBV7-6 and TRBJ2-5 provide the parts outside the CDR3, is GAGVSQSPRYKVTKRGQDVALRCDPISGHVSLYWYRQALGQGPEFLTYFNYEAQQDKSGLPNDRFSAERPEGSISTLTIQRTEQRDSAMYRCASSPPLLEETQYFGPGTRLLVL.